This TCR beta chain was observed in a study of blood T cell repertoires in COVID-19. Looking at the study overall: Sites across the United States, Italy and Spain contributed samples from acute and convalescent COVID-19.

Those who participated ranged in age from roughly 18 to 89 years and resided in roughly 26 US areas. CDR3 length: 16 amino acids. Germline values: CDR1 LGHNA, CDR2 YNFKEQ. Trimming stripped 3 bases from V and 7 bases from J, with 18 bases between. Only in-frame clones appear in the TCRdb table, and some are missing; sequencing was by immunoSEQ multiplex PCR. The table has 250,000 to 300,000 clones, just under 90% seen once. V gene TRBV4-2 combines with J gene TRBJ1-4; D unclear. What was sequenced was PBMCs or T cells enriched from blood (not recorded which). The receptor comes from a woman in her forties or fifties who had been exposed to COVID-19. The CDR3 nucleotides read TGTGCCAGCAGCCAGAATAGAGGGAGATGGGGTGAAAAACTGTTTTTT. This translates into CASSQNRGRWGEKLFF.